This T cell receptor beta chain was recorded in a study of blood T cell repertoires in COVID-19. Study-level information: Sources were T cells, B-cell-depleted T cells, or PBMCs; the material itself was cDNA or gDNA.

In the authors' methods: Quantification of nucleated cells was approximated via reference gene primer amplification. Using immunoSEQ multiplex PCR, the repertoire was profiled, and TCRdb retains in-frame clones only, with some absent. V and J calls and clone size come straight from that table; D and trimming were deduced from the DNA. The table includes around 700,000 clones, about nine tenths detected once. This clonotype originated in a woman younger than 35 with acute or convalescent COVID-19. Material: peripheral blood.

The CDR3 sequence: CASWGVRDRGSYEQYF. CDR3 DNA sequence: TGTGCCAGCTGGGGAGTCCGGGACAGGGGGTCCTACGAGCAGTACTTC. V usage is TRBV5-6 and J usage is TRBJ2-7; TRBD1 matches 11 bases. There are 16 residues in the CDR3. Trimming took 7 bases from V and 1 from J; bases not matched to a gene: 10. Germline lookup yields CDR1 SGHDT and CDR2 YYEEEE.